These 10 T cell receptor beta chains originate from one sample sequenced in a study of T cells in Graves' hyperthyroidism and ophthalmopathy. It was RNA transcripts that yielded the amplified TCR beta CDR3 regions. When the TCR CDR3 underwent first-round RT-PCR, the HTBI primer set was used. TCRdb re-analysed the multiplex PCR reads in MiXCR, keeping a single row per CDR3 protein. The sample carries about 480,000 distinct CDR3 sequences, around 14% recorded once. The sample was blood. The receptor source for this set is a woman aged 18-30 years with Graves' hyperthyroidism.

The chain uses TRBV6-1 and TRBJ2-6, with TRBD1 identical over 10 bases. The CDR3 is made up of 17 amino acids. Germline V CDR1 and CDR2: MNHNS, SASEGT. Trimming removed 6 bases from V and 0 bases from J; junction bases left unmatched: 5. The CDR3 loop reads CASRRQGAASGANVLTF. The CDR3, as DNA: TGTGCCAGCAGGAGACAGGGGGCTGCCTCTGGGGCCAACGTCCTGACTTTC.

The chain links TRBV15 to TRBJ2-5; D is unresolved. V was clipped by 0 bases and J by 5 bases, with 13 bases between them. Germline V gene lookup returns CDR1 LNHNV and CDR2 YYDKDF (reference sequence). There are 15 residues in the CDR3. The CDR3, as DNA: TGTGCCACCAGCAGAGATCGGGCGAGAAGGGAGACCCAGTACTTC. This encodes CATSRDRARRETQYF.

This clonotype appeared many times. The chain is built from TRBV27 and TRBJ2-5, with D unresolved. The V and J ends lost 5 bases and 7 bases respectively, with 17 bases between them. The CDR3 length is 14 residues. Germline-derived CDR1 and CDR2 are MNHEY and SMNVEV (reference sequence). The CDR3 DNA reads as TGTGCCAGCAGTACCTCAGAAGATCGTAGGACCCAGTACTTC. Residues: CASSTSEDRRTQYF.

This clonotype was observed a few times. The rearrangement links TRBV5-1 to TRBJ2-1; TRBD2 aligns across 9 bases. The CDR3 has 16 residues. CDR1 is SGHRS and CDR2 is YFSETQ in the germline V gene. With V trimmed by 9 bases and J by 0 bases, 10 bases remained unmatched. CDR3 DNA: TGCGCCACCCGAAGAGATAGCGGGAGCTCCTACAATGAGCAGTTCTTC. Translated, it gives CATRRDSGSSYNEQFF. The full variable domain, in which reference TRBV5-1 and TRBJ2-1 provide the parts outside the CDR3, is KAGVTQTPRYLIKTRGQQVTLSCSPISGHRSVSWYQQTPGQGLQFLFEYFSETQRNKGNFPGRFSGRQFSNSRSEMNVSTLELGDSALYLCATRRDSGSSYNEQFFGPGTRLTVL.

This clonotype has at least ten counts. CDR3 protein: CASSEEGQGYNEQFF. CDR3 coding DNA: TGTGCCAGCAGTGAGGAAGGACAGGGGTACAATGAGCAGTTCTTC. The genes are TRBV2 and TRBJ2-1; 9 nucleotides agree with TRBD1. The CDR3 contains 15 residues. CDR1 and CDR2 from the germline V gene are SNHLY and FYNNEI. Trimming removed 3 bases from V and 4 bases from J; junction bases left unmatched: 4.

Ten or more counts support this clonotype. The chain employs TRBV28 and TRBJ1-5, with unresolved D. The CDR3 extends over 12 amino acids. In germline, CDR1 is MDHEN, CDR2 SYDVKM. The V gene lost 5 bases and the J gene lost 7 bases, with 9 bases spanning the gap. CDR3 residues: CASSRLRQPQHF. The DNA for the CDR3 is TGTGCCAGCAGTCGCCTTAGGCAGCCCCAGCATTTT.

This clonotype was counted ten times or more. V and J are TRBV11-2 and TRBJ2-7, with 7 bases identical to TRBD1. Unmatched junction bases numbered 13, after V lost 5 bases and J lost 3 bases. The CDR3 loop spans 16 amino acids. CDR1 is SGHAT and CDR2 is FQNNGV in the germline V gene. CDR3 DNA sequence: TGTGCCAGCAGCCCGCTGACAGGGCGTGTCGGCTACGAGCAGTACGTC. This translates into CASSPLTGRVGYEQYV.

V and J are TRBV7-6 and TRBJ2-2; D is unclear. Per germline, CDR1 SGHVS and CDR2 FNYEAQ. V was cut by 1 base and J by 6 bases, with 9 bases left in between. The CDR3 is 14 residues long. The CDR3 here is CASSLVSRAGELFF. The DNA for the CDR3 is TGTGCCAGCAGCTTAGTATCTAGGGCCGGGGAGCTGTTTTTT.

This clonotype was detected only once. A much larger clone is a single base away; this may be a read error. The chain employs TRBV10-2 and TRBJ2-1; TRBD2 agrees at 14 bases. V gave up 7 bases and J gave up 8 bases; unmatched junction bases: 4. The germline CDR1 and CDR2 sequences are WSHSY and SAAADI. The CDR3 length is 14 residues. Written as DNA, the CDR3 is TGCGCCAGCATGGGACTAGCGGGAGATCATGAGCAGTTCTTC. The encoded protein is CASMGLAGDHEQFF.

This clonotype was seen many times. V usage is TRBV29-1 and J usage is TRBJ2-3, with TRBD2 identical over 12 bases. Germline V gives CDR1 SQVTM, CDR2 ANQGSEA. V lost 1 base and J lost 2; bases outside the gene matches: 10. The CDR3 is 18 residues long. The CDR3 reads CSVEGLAGDLVTTDTQYF. In DNA, the CDR3 is TGCAGCGTTGAAGGACTAGCGGGAGATCTGGTGACCACAGATACGCAGTATTTT.